This TCR beta chain stems from a study of cytomegalovirus exposure and HLA in healthy donors. Clones were sequenced by immunoSEQ multiplex PCR, and TCRdb holds only the in-frame ones, with some missing. Among roughly 120,000 clones listed, 88% were seen once. Findings of the study overall: Within the 100 to 150 validation repertoires, first-cohort TCR clusters tended to co-occur, according to a later analysis. Overall, approximately 150 TCR beta chains were annotated as cytomegalovirus-associated.

With regard to this clone: As yet, its antigen is unknown.

Germline V gene sequence: CDR1 MGHRA, CDR2 YSYEKL. The V and J ends lost 6 bases and 6 bases, in that order; junction bases with no gene match: 9. The CDR3 totals 15 residues. This receptor was taken from a man younger than 35 in good health and CMV-seropositive. The chain carries TRBV4-1 and TRBJ2-2, with 8 bases fitting TRBD1. Sequenced material: PBMCs. CDR3 in amino acids: CASSRGQGMAGELFF. The CDR3 DNA reads TGCGCCAGCAGTCGCGGACAGGGCATGGCCGGGGAGCTGTTTTTT.